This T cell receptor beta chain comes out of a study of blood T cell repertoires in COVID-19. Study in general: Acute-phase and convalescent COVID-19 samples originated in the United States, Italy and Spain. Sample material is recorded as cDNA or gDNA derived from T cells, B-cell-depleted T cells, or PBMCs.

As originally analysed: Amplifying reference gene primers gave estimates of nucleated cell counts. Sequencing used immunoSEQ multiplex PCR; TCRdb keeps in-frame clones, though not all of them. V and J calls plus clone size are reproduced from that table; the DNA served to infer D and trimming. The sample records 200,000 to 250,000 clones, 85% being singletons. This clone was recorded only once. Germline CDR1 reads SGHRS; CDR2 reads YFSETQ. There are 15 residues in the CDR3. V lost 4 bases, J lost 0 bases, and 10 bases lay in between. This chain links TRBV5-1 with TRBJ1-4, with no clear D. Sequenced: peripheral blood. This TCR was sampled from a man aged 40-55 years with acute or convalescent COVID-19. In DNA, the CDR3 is TGCGCCAGCAGCCCATACAGTGCAACTAATGAAAAACTGTTTTTT. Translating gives CASSPYSATNEKLFF.